This T cell receptor beta chain is from a study of blood T cell repertoires in COVID-19. Germline V gene lookup returns CDR1 LNHDA and CDR2 SQIVND (reference sequence). The V and J ends lost 5 bases and 5 bases respectively, with 15 bases between them. The CDR3 is made up of 14 amino acids. TCRdb's table, derived via immunoSEQ multiplex PCR, lists solely in-frame clones and lacks some. The top ten clones hold 2% to 3% of a sample with some 110,000 clones, less than 85% of them seen once. Sequencing was carried out using peripheral blood. The chain couples TRBV19 to TRBJ2-5; possibly TRBD1 for D (6 bases). The TCR was taken from a man aged 45-60 years with acute or convalescent COVID-19. In nucleotides, the CDR3 is TGTGCCAGTAGTGTGGGACAAAACCGGGAGACCCAGTACTTC. Amino acid sequence: CASSVGQNRETQYF.